Described below is a single TCR beta chain sequence and its context. The data belong to a study of cytomegalovirus exposure and HLA in healthy donors. Germline CDR1 reads MNHEY; CDR2 reads SVGAGI. The CDR3 is 15 amino acids. Trimming removed 7 bases from V and 7 bases from J; junction bases left unmatched: 14. A multiplex PCR was run with 60 Vbeta primers and 13 Jbeta primers. Some clones are missing from TCRdb's copy, which holds only in-frame ones; the method was immunoSEQ multiplex PCR. The profile shows about 120,000 clones, approximately 72% of them singletons. The sequencing input was PBMCs. This sequence originates from a man between 60 and 75 years old in good health and CMV-seropositive. The rearrangement joins TRBV6-5 to TRBJ1-2; 8 nucleotides agree with TRBD1. In DNA, the CDR3 is TGTGCCAGCACCTATAGGACAGGGAGGATCGGTGGCTACACCTTC. Its translation: CASTYRTGRIGGYTF.